This is a list of T cell receptor beta chains from one sample in a study of T-cell reconstitution after alpha-beta-depleted transplantation in children. Each CDR3 protein is one row after TCRdb ran MiXCR on the PCR reads. The table has some 200,000 distinct CDR3 sequences, roughly 9.1% seen once. Sequencing was performed on PBMCs, mostly from graft donor cells, taken 360 days after TCRalphabeta/CD19-depleted stem cell transplant. The receptors originated from a male patient aged 2 to 9 who had a stem cell transplant for acute myeloid leukemia, so the T cells may come from the graft donor. The CDR3 runs from the conserved cysteine through the conserved F or W. D genes are given only for firm matches. Not every row has a clone size; where given, it reads once, few, many or a size class.

j_call: TRBJ2-1; d_call: NA; v_call: TRBV5-1; cdr3_length: 14; clone_size: many; cdr3_aa: CASSFPGAYNEQFF; cdr3_nt: TGCGCCAGCAGCTTTCCAGGGGCCTACAATGAGCAGTTCTTC
j_call: TRBJ2-3; d_call: TRBD1; v_call: TRBV4-2; cdr3_length: 12; clone_size: many; cdr3_aa: CASSRQGTAQYF; cdr3_nt: TGTGCCAGCAGCCGACAGGGGACCGCGCAGTATTTT
j_call: TRBJ1-2; d_call: NA; v_call: TRBV20-1; cdr3_length: 11; clone_size: NA; cdr3_aa: CSARSEYGYTF; cdr3_nt: TGCAGTGCTAGGTCTGAATATGGCTACACCTTC
j_call: TRBJ1-1; d_call: NA; v_call: TRBV12-3/TRBV12-4; cdr3_length: 16; clone_size: NA; cdr3_aa: CASSHWVRGGATEAFF; cdr3_nt: TGTGCCAGCAGTCATTGGGTGAGGGGGGGTGCCACTGAAGCTTTCTTT
j_call: TRBJ1-2; d_call: NA; v_call: TRBV6-1; cdr3_length: 13; clone_size: many; cdr3_aa: CASSSGPHYGYTF; cdr3_nt: TGTGCCAGCAGCTCCGGGCCCCACTATGGCTACACCTTC
j_call: TRBJ2-5; d_call: NA; v_call: TRBV6-5; cdr3_length: 15; clone_size: many; cdr3_aa: CASSYSPRSQETQYF; cdr3_nt: TGTGCCAGCAGTTACTCCCCAAGAAGCCAAGAGACCCAGTACTTC
j_call: TRBJ1-2; d_call: TRBD1; v_call: TRBV15; cdr3_length: 15; clone_size: few; cdr3_aa: CATSRDQGTGRGYTF; cdr3_nt: TGTGCCACCAGCAGAGATCAGGGGACAGGGCGTGGCTACACCTTC
j_call: TRBJ2-2; d_call: NA; v_call: TRBV6-1; cdr3_length: 14; clone_size: few; cdr3_aa: CASSPASSHGELFF; cdr3_nt: TGTGCCAGCAGTCCCGCATCTTCTCACGGGGAGCTGTTTTTT
j_call: TRBJ2-5; d_call: NA; v_call: TRBV6-5; cdr3_length: 14; clone_size: NA; cdr3_aa: CASSYSSGGKTQYF; cdr3_nt: TGTGCCAGCAGTTACTCGTCCGGAGGAAAGACCCAGTACTTC
j_call: TRBJ1-4; d_call: NA; v_call: TRBV12-3/TRBV12-4; cdr3_length: 16; clone_size: many; cdr3_aa: CASSGTRPRVREKLFF; cdr3_nt: TGTGCCAGCAGTGGAACCAGACCGCGGGTTCGCGAAAAACTGTTTTTT
j_call: TRBJ2-1; d_call: NA; v_call: TRBV7-9; cdr3_length: 15; clone_size: few; cdr3_aa: CASSPQGFGYNEQFF; cdr3_nt: TGTGCCAGCAGTCCACAGGGCTTCGGATACAATGAGCAGTTCTTC
j_call: TRBJ2-6; d_call: NA; v_call: TRBV29-1; cdr3_length: 12; clone_size: many; cdr3_aa: CSVSSGANVLTF; cdr3_nt: TGCAGCGTTTCGTCTGGGGCCAACGTCCTGACTTTC
j_call: TRBJ1-3; d_call: TRBD1; v_call: TRBV28; cdr3_length: 16; clone_size: NA; cdr3_aa: CASSLPRGSSGNTIYF; cdr3_nt: TGTGCCAGCAGTTTACCCAGGGGGAGCTCTGGAAACACCATATATTTT
j_call: TRBJ2-7; d_call: TRBD2; v_call: TRBV20-1; cdr3_length: 13; clone_size: NA; cdr3_aa: CSATLAGGNEQYF; cdr3_nt: TGCAGTGCAACCCTAGCGGGAGGTAACGAGCAGTACTTC
j_call: TRBJ1-2; d_call: NA; v_call: TRBV12-3/TRBV12-4; cdr3_length: 12; clone_size: few; cdr3_aa: CASNPWGVGYTF; cdr3_nt: TGTGCCAGCAATCCGTGGGGGGTTGGCTACACCTTC
j_call: TRBJ2-2; d_call: TRBD1; v_call: TRBV20-1; cdr3_length: 16; clone_size: many; cdr3_aa: CSAEGQGMGKTGELFF; cdr3_nt: TGCAGTGCAGAAGGACAGGGGATGGGAAAAACCGGGGAGCTGTTTTTT
j_call: TRBJ2-1; d_call: NA; v_call: TRBV11-2; cdr3_length: 17; clone_size: NA; cdr3_aa: CASSLEGGLSSYNEQFF; cdr3_nt: TGTGCCAGCAGCTTAGAGGGAGGCCTCAGCTCCTACAATGAGCAGTTCTTC
j_call: TRBJ2-1; d_call: NA; v_call: TRBV11-2; cdr3_length: 15; clone_size: many; cdr3_aa: CASSLVRGPDNEQFF; cdr3_nt: TGTGCCAGCAGCTTAGTGAGGGGTCCCGACAATGAGCAGTTCTTC
j_call: TRBJ2-3; d_call: NA; v_call: TRBV5-1; cdr3_length: 15; clone_size: NA; cdr3_aa: CASSPETPDWGTQYF; cdr3_nt: TGCGCCAGCAGCCCCGAAACTCCAGACTGGGGTACGCAGTATTTT
j_call: TRBJ2-4; d_call: NA; v_call: TRBV6-5; cdr3_length: 14; clone_size: many; cdr3_aa: CASSSTGAKNIQYF; cdr3_nt: TGTGCCAGCAGTTCCACAGGGGCCAAAAACATTCAGTACTTC
j_call: TRBJ2-3; d_call: NA; v_call: TRBV20-1; cdr3_length: 17; clone_size: few; cdr3_aa: CSARTFRLEPYTDTQYF; cdr3_nt: TGCAGTGCTAGAACTTTCCGACTAGAGCCCTACACAGATACGCAGTATTTT
j_call: TRBJ1-1; d_call: NA; v_call: TRBV29-1; cdr3_length: 10; clone_size: few; cdr3_aa: CSVEAVGAFF; cdr3_nt: TGCAGCGTTGAAGCAGTAGGAGCTTTCTTT
j_call: TRBJ2-5; d_call: NA; v_call: TRBV12-3/TRBV12-4; cdr3_length: 12; clone_size: few; cdr3_aa: CASSLLAETQYF; cdr3_nt: TGTGCCAGCAGTTTATTAGCAGAGACCCAGTACTTC
j_call: TRBJ2-5; d_call: NA; v_call: TRBV12-3/TRBV12-4; cdr3_length: 13; clone_size: NA; cdr3_aa: CASSREWAETQYF; cdr3_nt: TGTGCCAGCAGTCGAGAGTGGGCGGAGACCCAGTACTTC
j_call: TRBJ1-6; d_call: TRBD1; v_call: TRBV14; cdr3_length: 14; clone_size: NA; cdr3_aa: CASSLTGGHSPLHF; cdr3_nt: TGTGCCAGCAGCCTGACAGGGGGGCATTCACCCCTCCACTTT
j_call: TRBJ1-1; d_call: NA; v_call: TRBV27; cdr3_length: 18; clone_size: NA; cdr3_aa: CATIYLGLERQSNTEAFF; cdr3_nt: TGTGCGACCATTTATTTAGGTTTAGAACGACAAAGCAACACTGAAGCTTTCTTT
j_call: TRBJ1-1; d_call: NA; v_call: TRBV5-1; cdr3_length: 11; clone_size: NA; cdr3_aa: CASSLESEAFF; cdr3_nt: TGCGCCAGCAGCTTGGAGTCTGAAGCTTTCTTT
j_call: TRBJ1-5; d_call: NA; v_call: TRBV6-5; cdr3_length: 13; clone_size: many; cdr3_aa: CASSYSSNQPQHF; cdr3_nt: TGTGCCAGCAGTTACAGCAGCAATCAGCCCCAGCATTTT
j_call: TRBJ2-3; d_call: TRBD2; v_call: TRBV20-1; cdr3_length: 14; clone_size: few; cdr3_aa: CSAMGLAATDTQYF; cdr3_nt: TGCAGTGCCATGGGACTAGCGGCCACAGATACGCAGTATTTT
j_call: TRBJ2-3; d_call: NA; v_call: TRBV5-1; cdr3_length: 14; clone_size: many; cdr3_aa: CASSFELITDTQYF; cdr3_nt: TGCGCCAGCAGCTTTGAACTAATCACAGATACGCAGTATTTT
j_call: TRBJ2-2; d_call: NA; v_call: TRBV5-1; cdr3_length: 17; clone_size: few; cdr3_aa: CASSLEVGRKLNGELFF; cdr3_nt: TGCGCCAGCAGCTTGGAAGTAGGACGGAAGCTCAACGGGGAGCTGTTTTTT
j_call: TRBJ2-5; d_call: NA; v_call: TRBV12-3/TRBV12-4; cdr3_length: 13; clone_size: many; cdr3_aa: CASSFRTVETQYF; cdr3_nt: TGTGCCAGCAGTTTTCGGACCGTAGAGACCCAGTACTTC
j_call: TRBJ1-5; d_call: TRBD1; v_call: TRBV20-1; cdr3_length: 15; clone_size: NA; cdr3_aa: CSARLTGSSNQPQHF; cdr3_nt: TGCAGTGCTAGACTGACAGGGAGTAGCAATCAGCCCCAGCATTTT
j_call: TRBJ1-5; d_call: TRBD1; v_call: TRBV20-1; cdr3_length: 16; clone_size: NA; cdr3_aa: CSALDRGRGSNQPQHF; cdr3_nt: TGCAGTGCCCTCGACAGGGGGAGGGGGAGCAATCAGCCCCAGCATTTT
j_call: TRBJ2-3; d_call: TRBD2; v_call: TRBV20-1; cdr3_length: 17; clone_size: few; cdr3_aa: CSARDLEWSGSVDTQYF; cdr3_nt: TGCAGTGCTAGAGATCTCGAGTGGAGCGGGAGCGTGGATACGCAGTATTTT
j_call: TRBJ2-7; d_call: NA; v_call: TRBV20-1; cdr3_length: 13; clone_size: many; cdr3_aa: CSALRSVGREQYF; cdr3_nt: TGCAGTGCTCTTCGTAGTGTGGGCCGCGAGCAGTACTTC
j_call: TRBJ1-1; d_call: TRBD1; v_call: TRBV11-2; cdr3_length: 14; clone_size: NA; cdr3_aa: CASSPRQGKTEAFF; cdr3_nt: TGTGCCAGCAGCCCCAGACAGGGGAAGACTGAAGCTTTCTTT
j_call: TRBJ2-3; d_call: NA; v_call: TRBV23-1; cdr3_length: 14; clone_size: few; cdr3_aa: CASSQSWQTDTQYF; cdr3_nt: TGCGCCAGCAGTCAATCGTGGCAAACAGATACGCAGTATTTT
j_call: TRBJ1-1; d_call: TRBD1; v_call: TRBV11-1; cdr3_length: 17; clone_size: few; cdr3_aa: CASPGTGFNLMNTEAFF; cdr3_nt: TGTGCCAGCCCCGGGACAGGGTTCAACCTCATGAACACTGAAGCTTTCTTT
j_call: TRBJ2-3; d_call: NA; v_call: TRBV20-1; cdr3_length: 13; clone_size: few; cdr3_aa: CSAPPASTDTQYF; cdr3_nt: TGCAGTGCCCCCCCTGCGAGCACAGATACGCAGTATTTT
j_call: TRBJ2-3; d_call: TRBD1; v_call: TRBV10-3; cdr3_length: 14; clone_size: NA; cdr3_aa: CAISDRGQIDTQYF; cdr3_nt: TGTGCCATCAGTGACAGGGGGCAAATAGATACGCAGTATTTT
j_call: TRBJ2-4; d_call: NA; v_call: TRBV7-8; cdr3_length: 12; clone_size: few; cdr3_aa: CASSPGGTAFYF; cdr3_nt: TGTGCCAGCAGCCCAGGGGGGACAGCTTTTTACTTC
j_call: TRBJ2-1; d_call: TRBD2; v_call: TRBV24-1; cdr3_length: 15; clone_size: NA; cdr3_aa: CATTSGLRSYNEQFF; cdr3_nt: TGTGCCACCACCTCGGGACTACGTTCTTACAATGAGCAGTTCTTC
j_call: TRBJ2-7; d_call: TRBD1; v_call: TRBV29-1; cdr3_length: 12; clone_size: few; cdr3_aa: CSVGTDSYEQYF; cdr3_nt: TGCAGCGTAGGGACAGACAGCTACGAGCAGTACTTC
j_call: TRBJ2-6; d_call: NA; v_call: TRBV29-1; cdr3_length: 12; clone_size: many; cdr3_aa: CSVATGANVLTF; cdr3_nt: TGCAGCGTTGCGACTGGGGCCAACGTCCTGACTTTC
j_call: TRBJ2-3; d_call: NA; v_call: TRBV20-1; cdr3_length: 14; clone_size: many; cdr3_aa: CSASRGGATDTQYF; cdr3_nt: TGCAGTGCTAGCCGCGGAGGGGCGACAGATACGCAGTATTTT
j_call: TRBJ2-2; d_call: NA; v_call: TRBV5-6; cdr3_length: 16; clone_size: many; cdr3_aa: CASSLVVFGGTGELFF; cdr3_nt: TGTGCCAGCAGCTTGGTGGTTTTTGGTGGGACCGGGGAGCTGTTTTTT
j_call: TRBJ2-7; d_call: NA; v_call: TRBV7-2; cdr3_length: 17; clone_size: many; cdr3_aa: CASSLRPYAAFSYEQYF; cdr3_nt: TGTGCCAGCAGTCTTAGGCCATACGCAGCGTTCTCCTACGAGCAGTACTTC
j_call: TRBJ2-4; d_call: NA; v_call: TRBV5-1; cdr3_length: 19; clone_size: few; cdr3_aa: CASSLAGSATRVAKNIQYF; cdr3_nt: TGCGCCAGCAGCTTGGCCGGGAGTGCCACCAGGGTCGCCAAAAACATTCAGTACTTC